This TCR beta chain appears in the sequencing data of a study of blood T cells in healthy people across ages. Study observations and caveats: Diversity of TCR beta per million T cells declined in a roughly linear way with age. Naive CD4+ cell counts and diversity both ran higher in long-lived than in aged donors.

Turning to this clonotype: Its target is not known.

PCR was performed a second time for about 7 to 11 cycles using a sample-barcoded 5' primer and a J-beta primer mix. TCRdb redid the calling of the 5' RACE reads with MiXCR, one entry per CDR3 protein. This sample has roughly 1.5 million distinct CDR3 sequences, with about 42% found just once. The study drew donors from healthy Caucasian individuals in Russia aged roughly 6 to 90. Each donor gave about 9.3 milliliters of peripheral blood. Germline V gives CDR1 ENHRY, CDR2 SYGVKD. The CDR3 runs 16 residues. This TCR came from a woman younger than 30 in good health. The sequenced material came from blood. This rearrangement joins TRBV10-3 to TRBJ2-1, with 10 nucleotides matching TRBD2. The better agreement between TRBJ2-7 and the DNA end casts doubt on the J call. The CDR3 nucleotides read TGTGCCATCAGTGGGGGGACTAGCGACTTAAACAATGAGCAGTACTTC. Amino acid sequence: CAISGGTSDLNNEQYF.